Presented here are 7 T cell receptor beta chains from one specimen sequenced in a study of cytomegalovirus exposure and HLA in healthy donors. The PCR contained 60 Vbeta and 13 Jbeta primers. The repertoire was sequenced with immunoSEQ multiplex PCR; TCRdb's copy has only in-frame clones and lacks some. The top ten clones hold approximately 2.9% of a sample with some 120,000 clones, 15% to 20% of them seen once. The sample taken for sequencing was PBMCs. All receptors come from a female donor in good health and CMV-seropositive.

The chain has TRBV5-1 and TRBJ2-5; D possibly corresponds to TRBD2 (5 bases). Germline CDR1 reads SGHRS; CDR2 reads YFSETQ. Trimming removed 4 bases at V and 1 base at J, with 8 bases between. The CDR3 is 13 amino acids. This CDR3 reads CASSIEGQETQYF. CDR3 nucleotides: TGCGCCAGCAGCATTGAGGGCCAAGAGACCCAGTACTTC.

This clone came up a few times. The V call is TRBV7-2, the J call TRBJ1-5; D call uncertain. The V gene lost 1 base and the J gene lost 2 bases, with 9 bases spanning the gap. Germline-derived CDR1 and CDR2 are SGHTA and FQGNSA. The CDR3 is made up of 15 amino acids. CDR3 loop: CASSLGRVRNQPQHF. The CDR3 DNA sequence: TGTGCCAGCAGCTTAGGGCGGGTTCGCAATCAGCCCCAGCATTTT.

The V gene is TRBV29-1, the J gene TRBJ1-4; perhaps TRBD1 as D (6 bases). The CDR3 runs to 14 residues. The V end was cut by 4 bases, the J end by 0 bases, with 9 bases between. Germline V gene data show CDR1 as SQVTM and CDR2 as ANQGSEA. CDR3 amino acids: CSVGQEPTNEKLFF. CDR3 nucleotide sequence: TGCAGCGTTGGACAGGAGCCAACTAATGAAAAACTGTTTTTT.

The chain couples TRBV6-6 to TRBJ1-1, with 8 bases fitting TRBD1. Germline assignment: CDR1 MNHNY and CDR2 SVGAGI (reference sequence). V was pared by 0 bases and J by 3 bases, with 6 bases of the junction left unmatched. CDR3 length equals 16 residues. The CDR3 region is CASSYSETGAYTEAFF. CDR3 nucleotide sequence: TGTGCCAGCAGTTACTCGGAGACAGGGGCGTACACTGAAGCTTTCTTT.

This clone has just a few counts. The J gene is TRBJ1-5, the V gene TRBV28; 8 positions agree with TRBD1. CDR1 is MDHEN, CDR2 SYDVKM, per germline. The CDR3 runs 15 residues. Trimming removed 6 bases from V and 2 bases from J; junction bases left unmatched: 6. CDR3 amino acids: CASSLPTGGNQPQHF. The CDR3 region has the DNA TGTGCCAGCAGCCTGCCGACAGGGGGCAATCAGCCCCAGCATTTT.

This clone has a handful of counts. The chain combines TRBV29-1 with TRBJ2-1, with no clear D. This CDR3 spans 12 amino acids. Deletions cut 4 bases from V and 2 bases from J, with 6 bases between. Germline loops: CDR1 SQVTM, CDR2 ANQGSEA. This CDR3 reads CSVVSPYNEQFF. DNA for the CDR3: TGCAGCGTTGTCTCTCCCTACAATGAGCAGTTCTTC.

The V call is TRBV28, the J call TRBJ2-7, with 9 bases matching TRBD1. The CDR3 is 14 amino acids. Germline V gene data show CDR1 as MDHEN and CDR2 as SYDVKM. V dropped 6 bases and J dropped 0; count of bases not matched to a gene: 3. CDR3 bases: TGTGCCAGCAGCGGACAGGGGCCCTCCTACGAGCAGTACTTC. Amino acid sequence: CASSGQGPSYEQYF.